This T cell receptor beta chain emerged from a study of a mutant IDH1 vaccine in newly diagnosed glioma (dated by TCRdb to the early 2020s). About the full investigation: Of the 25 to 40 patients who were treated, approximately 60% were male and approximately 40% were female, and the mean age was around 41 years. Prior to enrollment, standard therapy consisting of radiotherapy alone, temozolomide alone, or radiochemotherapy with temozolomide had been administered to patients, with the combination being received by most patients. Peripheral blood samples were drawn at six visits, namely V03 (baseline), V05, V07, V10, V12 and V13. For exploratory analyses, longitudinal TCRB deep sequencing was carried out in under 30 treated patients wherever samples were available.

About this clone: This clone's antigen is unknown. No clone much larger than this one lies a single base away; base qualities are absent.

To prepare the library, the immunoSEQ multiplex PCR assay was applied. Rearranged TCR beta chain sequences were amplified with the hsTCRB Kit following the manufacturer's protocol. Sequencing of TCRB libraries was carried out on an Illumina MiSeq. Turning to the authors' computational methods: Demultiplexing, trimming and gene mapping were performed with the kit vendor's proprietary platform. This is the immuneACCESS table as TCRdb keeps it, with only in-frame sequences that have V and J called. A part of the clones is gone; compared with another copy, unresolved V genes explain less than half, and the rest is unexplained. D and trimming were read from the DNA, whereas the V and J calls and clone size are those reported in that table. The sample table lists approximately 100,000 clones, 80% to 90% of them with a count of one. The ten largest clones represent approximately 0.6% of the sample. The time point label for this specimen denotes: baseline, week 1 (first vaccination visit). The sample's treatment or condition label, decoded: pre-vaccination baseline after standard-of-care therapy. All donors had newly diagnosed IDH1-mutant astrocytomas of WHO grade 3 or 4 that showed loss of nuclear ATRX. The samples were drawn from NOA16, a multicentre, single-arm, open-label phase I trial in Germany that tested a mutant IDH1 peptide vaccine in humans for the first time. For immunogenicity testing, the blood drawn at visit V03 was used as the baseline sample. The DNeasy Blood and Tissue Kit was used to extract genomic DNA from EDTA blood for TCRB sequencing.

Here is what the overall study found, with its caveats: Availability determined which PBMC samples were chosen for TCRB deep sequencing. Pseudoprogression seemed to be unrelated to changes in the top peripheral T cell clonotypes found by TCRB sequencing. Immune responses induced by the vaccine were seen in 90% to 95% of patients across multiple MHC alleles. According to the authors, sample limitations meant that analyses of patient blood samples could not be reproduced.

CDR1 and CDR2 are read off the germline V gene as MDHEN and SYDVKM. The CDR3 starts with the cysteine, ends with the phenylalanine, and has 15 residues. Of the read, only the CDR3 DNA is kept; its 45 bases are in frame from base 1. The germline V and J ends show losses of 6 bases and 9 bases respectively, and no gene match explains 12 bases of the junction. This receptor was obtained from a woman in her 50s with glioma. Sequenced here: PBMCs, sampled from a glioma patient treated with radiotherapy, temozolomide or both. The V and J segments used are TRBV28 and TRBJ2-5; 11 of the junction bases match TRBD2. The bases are TGTGCCAGCAGCCCAGGGACTAGCGGCGTAACGGCCCAGTACTTC. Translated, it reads CASSPGTSGVTAQYF.